Sequencing of this T cell receptor beta chain was carried out in a study of blood T cell repertoires in COVID-19. Participants spanned ages roughly 18 to 90 years and resided in about two dozen US areas. Donors were grouped by their self-reported clinical history. Recovered participants had two consecutive negative NP/OP PCR tests, healthcare professional clearance, or symptom resolution. Sequencing was performed with immunoSEQ multiplex PCR; in TCRdb, only in-frame clones are kept and a portion is missing. The sample has some 350,000 clones; 80% to 90% are singletons. The receptor was isolated from a man aged 18 to 29 who had recovered from COVID-19. The specimen sequenced was PBMCs or T cells enriched from blood (not recorded which).

CDR3 region: CSVEDSDRGAGTGELFF. CDR3 DNA: TGCAGCGTTGAAGACTCGGACAGGGGGGCGGGGACCGGGGAGCTGTTTTTT. The rearrangement uses TRBV29-1 and TRBJ2-2, with 10 bases aligning to TRBD1. The CDR3 is 17 residues long. V lost 0 bases, J lost 5 bases, and 9 bases stayed unmatched. CDR1 SQVTM and CDR2 ANQGSEA come from the germline V gene.